This section outlines one TCR beta chain sequence together with its context. PCR amplification relied on 60 Vbeta primers (plus 13 Jbeta primers). Sequenced by immunoSEQ multiplex PCR; TCRdb stores in-frame clones only, minus some. The table lists 65,000 to 95,000 clones, with roughly 8% in the top ten. This entry is derived from a study of cytomegalovirus exposure and HLA in healthy donors. Sequences were obtained from PBMCs. This sequence originates from a female donor in good health and CMV-seropositive.

This CDR3 reads CASSYLAGANVLTF. As DNA, the CDR3 is TGTGCCAGCAGCTACCTGGCTGGGGCCAACGTCCTGACTTTC. This chain links TRBV27 with TRBJ2-6; D ambiguous. The CDR3 sequence is 14 residues long. Germline V gene lookup returns CDR1 MNHEY and CDR2 SMNVEV (reference sequence). V lost 6 bases and J 2 bases, leaving 8 bases between the germline ends.